This section outlines one TCR beta chain sequence together with its context. V was pared by 4 bases and J by 6 bases, with 12 bases between. Germline CDR1 SEHNR, CDR2 FQNEAQ (reference sequence). The CDR3 length is 13 residues. This entry comes from a study of blood T cell repertoires in COVID-19. The wider study: Samples taken during acute and convalescent COVID-19 were collected in the United States, Italy and Spain.

Using immunoSEQ multiplex PCR, the repertoire was profiled, and TCRdb retains in-frame clones only, with some absent. The sample has approximately 100,000 clones; approximately 84% are singletons. The chain joins TRBV7-9 to TRBJ2-5; D remains ambiguous. The source material was peripheral blood. This receptor was taken from a man in his sixties or seventies with acute or convalescent COVID-19. The CDR3 DNA reads TGTGCCAGCAGCTCCTCCCCACATCAGACCCAGTACTTC. It yields the protein CASSSSPHQTQYF.